This TCR beta chain was identified during a study of T-cell memory formation after mild COVID-19. Study in general: Clusters of TCRs were largely donor specific. Study-wide findings and caveats: CD4+ contracting clones were found mainly in CM and EM, and CD8+ ones in EMRA. Memory cells collected pre-infection included some clones that later responded, suggesting cross-reactive memory joined.

This clonotype was seen more than once but under ten times. Its target is not known. After 5'RACE with constant-segment primers, TCR alpha and TCR beta cDNA libraries carrying sample barcodes and UMIs were obtained. One entry per CDR3 protein, called by TCRdb with MiXCR from the 5' RACE reads. This sample has under 400,000 distinct CDR3 sequences, with 25% to 30% found just once. The CDR3 sequence is 14 residues long. Germline V gives CDR1 SGHDT, CDR2 YYEEEE. Deletions cut 2 bases from V and 0 bases from J, with 8 bases between. The gene calls are TRBV5-6 and TRBJ2-5, with D unresolved. This clonotype was sampled from an adult woman who had mild COVID-19 (a few samples of this study predate the infection). Cell type and time point are not known. The sequencing input was PBMCs or a T cell subset sorted from them (not recorded which). The CDR3 DNA follows: TGTGCCAGCAGCTTCACAAAGTACCAAGAGACCCAGTACTTC. Its translation: CASSFTKYQETQYF.